A single TCR beta chain is shown here with its context. The target of this receptor is not known. Base quality data are lacking; no much larger clone is found one base away. The CDR3 covers 17 residues, taking in both the cysteine and the phenylalanine. Here the CDR3 DNA is all that survives: 51 bases in frame from base 1. The germline V gene (reference sequence) provides CDR1 PRHDT and CDR2 FYEKMQ. V gives up 5 bases and J gives up 2 bases, and the segment between their germline ends measures 22 bases. The time point label on this specimen signifies: roughly 12 months on ibrutinib. Roughly 2 micrograms of genomic DNA were extracted from cryopreserved PBMCs for TCR beta library preparation. Longitudinal blood samples from CLL patients on ibrutinib monotherapy were analyzed using high-throughput TCR beta sequencing. The patients were enrolled in a single-center, open-label phase 2 trial of ibrutinib monotherapy.

The sample belongs to a study of cytotoxic CD8 clonotypes in ibrutinib-treated CLL (dated by TCRdb to 2020 to 2023). General notes on the study: The cohort included about 15 treatment-naive and about a dozen relapsed/refractory patients; 17 were IGHV unmutated. Partial responses were observed in some 24 patients and complete responses in 2; after a median follow-up of around 68 months, remission was maintained in approximately 14 patients and progression was observed in approximately 12. Cryopreserved peripheral blood mononuclear cells were collected at three points: before therapy, at response, and at either sustained remission or disease progression. The response samples were drawn at a median of 12 months into treatment, with a range of roughly 6 to 36 months. On average, each sample yielded 270,000 or so productive templates and about 100,000 productive rearrangements. Patients were still on ibrutinib when every remission and progressive disease sample was collected. Of the 86 people in the trial, some 28 had longitudinal samples available. What the research found in general, with its limitations: Public clonotypes were rare and either shrank or stayed stable during treatment, and the rise in clonality at ibrutinib response reflected expansion of private clonotypes. Baseline clonality exceeded that of age-matched healthy donors and correlated strongly with circulating CD8+ T-cell counts. An increase in clonality was observed at ibrutinib response, with clonality remaining stable during sustained remission and falling back toward baseline at progression. Lymph node repertoires were not examined, and the timing of sampling was not matched between patients in sustained remission and those whose disease progressed.

On a MiSeq, deep resolution sequencing aimed for a depth between 1 in 1 million and 1 in 200,000 T cells, with each clonotype covered 10x on average. The immunoSEQ hsTCRB Kit was used to generate TCR beta libraries. Per the authors' processing: Data were analyzed with ImmunoSEQ Data Assistant and ImmunoSEQ Analyzer, with V, D and J genes assigned per IMGT definitions. Clonality, which ranges from 0 to 1, was calculated by subtracting the normalized Shannon entropy of productive rearrangement frequencies from one. Only overrepresented clonotypes making up at least 0.05% of the repertoire of each patient were included in the public clonotype analysis. Repertoires from some twelve age-matched healthy donors in immuneACCESS were used as clonality controls. TCRdb obtained this table from immuneACCESS and retained in-frame rearrangements with V and J assigned. These tables miss some clones; where compared with another copy, unresolved V genes account for less than half of the shortfall, and the remainder is unexplained. Clonal size and the V and J genes are those of that table, whereas D and trimming came from the DNA. The sample table holds 110,000 to 150,000 clones, of which around 77% were seen once. The ten largest clones add up to approximately 28% of the sample.

Recombination joined TRBV13 with TRBJ2-7; tentative D gene TRBD1, with 7 bases matching. The origin of this receptor is a human donor with chronic lymphocytic leukemia. Material: PBMCs, obtained after 12 months of ibrutinib treatment. The nucleotide sequence is given as TGTGCCAGCAGCCCCGCCCCCGGTGCAGGGGGGACCTACGAGCAGTACTTC. This yields the protein CASSPAPGAGGTYEQYF.